One sample yielded the 18 T cell receptor beta chains listed below, sequenced in a study of blood T cell repertoires in COVID-19. Method: immunoSEQ multiplex PCR; TCRdb's copy keeps in-frame clones and lacks some. The repertoire consists of about 80,000 clones, with approximately 80% occurring once and the leading ten covering roughly 9%. The sequenced sample was peripheral blood. The receptors were gathered from a human donor in a cohort sampled during active COVID-19.

The rearrangement uses TRBV5-1 and TRBJ2-1; D is ambiguous. Germline-derived CDR1 and CDR2 are SGHRS and YFSETQ. The CDR3 runs 12 residues. Trimming removed 2 bases at V and 14 bases at J, with 14 bases between. Here the CDR3 DNA reads TGCGCCAGCAGCTTAGACCACTTAGGAGAGTTCTTC. Translated: CASSLDHLGEFF.

CDR3 sequence: CAWRQAYEQYF. DNA for the CDR3: TGTGCCTGGAGACAGGCCTACGAGCAGTACTTC. The V call is TRBV30, the J call TRBJ2-7; possible D gene TRBD1, 5 bases. V shed 3 bases and J shed 2 bases, with 5 bases lying between them. There are 11 residues in the CDR3. CDR1 GTSNPN and CDR2 SVGIG come from the germline V gene (reference sequence).

This clone was counted a single time. The CDR3 sequence is CASSFSPGGPGGGYTF. The CDR3 DNA follows: TGTGCCAGCAGTTTTTCCCCAGGGGGCCCGGGGGGCGGCTACACCTTC. This chain connects TRBV27 to TRBJ1-2, with 8 bases fitting TRBD1. The CDR3 is made up of 16 amino acids. Trimming cost V 3 bases and J 8 bases; bases outside gene matches: 14. CDR1 MNHEY and CDR2 SMNVEV come from the germline V gene (reference sequence).

The chain recombines TRBV3-1 (or the pseudogene TRBV3-2) with TRBJ1-5; possible D gene TRBD1, 5 bases. Deletions cut 0 bases from V and 7 bases from J, with 10 bases between. Germline lookup yields CDR1 LGHDT and CDR2 YNNKEL (reference sequence). There are 14 residues in the CDR3. CDR3 sequence reads: CASSQDLGRQPQHF. The CDR3 region has the DNA TGTGCCAGCAGCCAAGATTTGGGGCGACAGCCCCAGCATTTT.

The chain joins TRBV28 to TRBJ1-2, with 7 bases aligning to TRBD1. The CDR3 consists of 11 residues. Trimming at V came to 10 bases and at J to 3 bases, leaving 2 bases not matched to a gene. CDR1 and CDR2 from the germline V gene are MDHEN and SYDVKM. The CDR3 reads CAMGTDYGYTF. In nucleotides, the CDR3 is TGTGCCATGGGGACAGACTATGGCTACACCTTC.

The CDR3 DNA is TGTGCCAGCAGTTTCCGGCGGGGGGCTGAAGCTTTCTTT. Its translation: CASSFRRGAEAFF. The chain joins TRBV28 to TRBJ1-1; perhaps TRBD1 as D (5 bases). Germline V gene lookup returns CDR1 MDHEN and CDR2 SYDVKM. V lost 3 bases to trimming and J lost 6 bases, with 11 bases between them. There are 13 residues in the CDR3.

The chain links TRBV5-4 to TRBJ1-2; 8 nucleotides line up with TRBD1. Germline V CDR1 and CDR2: SGHNT, YYREEE (reference sequence). This CDR3 comprises 15 residues. The J segment lost 0 bases and the V segment lost 4 bases, leaving 5 bases of the junction unmatched. Here the CDR3 DNA reads TGTGCCAGCAGCCCGGACAGGGACGCTAACTATGGCTACACCTTC. This sequence encodes CASSPDRDANYGYTF.

This sequence joins TRBV18 and TRBJ1-1, with 8 bases fitting TRBD1. The trim removed 2 bases at V and 4 bases at J, leaving 3 bases unmatched. Germline values: CDR1 KGHSH, CDR2 LQKENI. The CDR3 loop spans 14 amino acids. The CDR3 region is CASSPTQGATEAFF. Here the CDR3 DNA reads TGTGCCAGCTCACCAACCCAGGGGGCCACTGAAGCTTTCTTT.

V is TRBV18 and J is TRBJ1-3, with 8 bases aligning to TRBD1. After removal of 0 bases from V and 3 bases from J, the junction contained 4 bases not matched to a gene. This CDR3 region has 16 residues. Per the germline V gene, CDR1 is KGHSH and CDR2 is LQKENI. DNA for the CDR3: TGTGCCAGCTCACCACCCCAGGGGGCGCTTGGAAACACCATATATTTT. Translated, it gives CASSPPQGALGNTIYF.

V usage is TRBV11-2 and J usage is TRBJ2-2; D gene unclear. CDR1 and CDR2 from the germline V gene are SGHAT and FQNNGV. The CDR3 is 14 amino acids. The ends were cut back, 2 bases at V and 0 bases at J, with 4 bases in the middle. The DNA of the CDR3 is TGTGCCAGCAGCTTACTAGCGAACACCGGGGAGCTGTTTTTT. As protein: CASSLLANTGELFF. The entire variable domain, with the rest obtained from reference TRBV11-2 and TRBJ2-2, is as follows: EAGVAQSPRYKIIEKRQSVAFWCNPISGHATLYWYQQILGQGPKLLIQFQNNGVVDDSQLPKDRFSAERLKGVDSTLKIQPAKLEDSAVYLCASSLLANTGELFFGEGSRLTVL.

This chain connects TRBV7-3 to TRBJ2-1, with TRBD1 identical over 8 bases. J lost 10 bases, V lost 5 bases, and 1 base had no gene match. Germline lookup yields CDR1 SGHTA and CDR2 FQGTGA. CDR3 length equals 11 residues. The CDR3 here is CASSRDREQFF. CDR3 nucleotides: TGTGCCAGCAGCAGGGACAGGGAGCAGTTCTTC. Drawing the rest from reference TRBV7-3 and TRBJ2-1, the complete variable domain is GAGVSQTPSNKVTEKGKYVELRCDPISGHTALYWYRQSLGQGPEFLIYFQGTGAADDSGLPNDRFFAVRPEGSVSTLKIQRTERGDSAVYLCASSRDREQFFGPGTRLTVL.

The chain links TRBV2 to TRBJ1-2, with D unclear. The CDR3 sequence is 14 residues long. Germline CDR1 and CDR2: SNHLY and FYNNEI. Trimming pared 6 bases from V and 0 bases from J, leaving 11 bases between. The chain's CDR3 is CASRGSTSNYGYTF. The CDR3 DNA sequence: TGTGCCAGCAGGGGTAGCACCTCTAACTATGGCTACACCTTC.

The chain joins TRBV2 to TRBJ2-7; 8 bases agree with TRBD2. CDR1 and CDR2 (germline): SNHLY, FYNNEI. The ends lost 5 bases at V and 1 base at J; junction bases unmatched: 7. The CDR3 is 15 amino acids. The CDR3 spells CASSPEGTRSYEQYF. The DNA for the CDR3 is TGTGCCAGCAGTCCAGAGGGGACTAGATCCTACGAGCAGTACTTC.

The rearrangement links TRBV27 to TRBJ2-2, with D tentatively TRBD1 (8 bases). The CDR3 spans 16 residues. CDR1 and CDR2 (germline): MNHEY, SMNVEV (reference sequence). The ends were cut back, 10 bases at V and 2 bases at J, with 20 bases in the middle. For the CDR3, the DNA is TGTGCCACTAAGACAGGGGCGGGACTAAACACCGGGGAGCTGTTTTTT. It yields the protein CATKTGAGLNTGELFF.

The J gene is TRBJ1-1, the V gene TRBV7-9; D not resolved. Trimming shortened V by 4 bases and J by 1 base, and 7 bases separated the two germline ends. Germline V gene data show CDR1 as SEHNR and CDR2 as FQNEAQ (reference sequence). The CDR3 sequence is 13 residues long. The CDR3 protein is CASSSTENTEAFF. CDR3 coding DNA: TGTGCCAGCAGCTCTACAGAGAACACTGAAGCTTTCTTT. Combining the CDR3 with reference TRBV7-9 and TRBJ1-1 gives the whole variable domain DTGVSQNPRHKITKRGQNVTFRCDPISEHNRLYWYRQTLGQGPEFLTYFQNEAQLEKSRLLSDRFSAERPKGSFSTLEIQRTEQGDSAMYLCASSSTENTEAFFGQGTRLTVV.

The J gene is TRBJ1-3, the V gene TRBV7-2; D unresolved. Germline V gene sequence: CDR1 SGHTA, CDR2 FQGNSA. The CDR3 is 15 residues long. Between the trimmed V and J ends, which lost 5 bases and 0 bases, there was a span of 11 bases. The CDR3 coding sequence is TGTGCCAGCAGCGCCCTGGTTAGCTCTGGAAACACCATATATTTT. This translates into CASSALVSSGNTIYF.

The genes are TRBV5-1 and TRBJ2-2; tentatively, D is TRBD2 (6 bases). This CDR3 region has 14 residues. In germline, CDR1 is SGHRS, CDR2 YFSETQ. V lost 4 bases to trimming and J lost 6 bases, with 13 bases between them. CDR3 in DNA: TGCGCCAGCAGCCCGACGACGGGAGCCGGGGAGCTGTTTTTT. Amino acids: CASSPTTGAGELFF.

V is TRBV30 and J is TRBJ1-5; no reliable D call. CDR3 length: 13 residues. V lost 3 bases and J lost 5, with 11 bases in between. The V gene's germline CDR1 is GTSNPN and CDR2 SVGIG (reference sequence). CDR3: CAWSGREDQPQHF. In DNA form, the CDR3 reads TGTGCCTGGAGCGGGAGAGAGGATCAGCCCCAGCATTTT.